There are many counts of the clone carrying this T cell receptor (beta chain). Each CDR3 protein is one row after TCRdb ran MiXCR on the RT-PCR reads. This table has around 700,000 distinct CDR3 sequences, over 12% appearing once. Germline loops: CDR1 GTSNPN, CDR2 SVGIG (reference sequence). The V and J ends lost 1 base and 4 bases respectively, with 9 bases between them. The CDR3 is 13 amino acids. The clonotype originates from a female donor in good health, serving as a healthy control. The chain combines TRBV30 with TRBJ2-3; a weak D match, TRBD2 (5 bases). The sample taken for sequencing was memory CD4+ T cells from blood. The CDR3 reads CAWSAGLADTQYF. CDR3 in DNA: TGTGCCTGGAGTGCTGGACTTGCAGATACGCAGTATTTT.